This T cell receptor beta chain stems from a study of T cells in Graves' hyperthyroidism and ophthalmopathy. Germline CDR1 is LNHDA and CDR2 is SQIVND (reference sequence). V dropped 5 bases and J dropped 6; count of bases not matched to a gene: 12. The CDR3 has 16 residues. Patients aged 18 to 65 had newly diagnosed hyperthyroidism lasting under 2 months. TCR beta CDR3 sequences were amplified from RNA transcripts. HTBI primers were used for first-round RT-PCR of the TCR CDR3. A single record per CDR3 protein comes from TCRdb applying MiXCR to the multiplex PCR reads. This sample has about 420,000 distinct CDR3 sequences, with less than 20% found just once.

The rearrangement uses TRBV19 and TRBJ1-5; 8 bases map to TRBD1. This receptor was taken from a woman between 18 and 30 years old with Graves' hyperthyroidism. The sample consisted of blood. CDR3 bases: TGTGCCAGTAGTCCTTTGGACAGGGCCGGGGCTCAGCCCCAGCATTTT. It translates to CASSPLDRAGAQPQHF.